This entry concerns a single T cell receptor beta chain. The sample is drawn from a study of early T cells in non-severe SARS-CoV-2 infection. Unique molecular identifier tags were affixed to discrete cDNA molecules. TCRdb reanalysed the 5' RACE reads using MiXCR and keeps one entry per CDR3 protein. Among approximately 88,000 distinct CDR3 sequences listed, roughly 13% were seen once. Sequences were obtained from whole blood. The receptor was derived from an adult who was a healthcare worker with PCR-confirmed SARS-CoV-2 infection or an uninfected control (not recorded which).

The CDR3 protein is CASSSGRGSVKAFF. CDR3 DNA sequence: TGTGCCAGCAGTTCAGGCCGGGGGTCCGTGAAAGCTTTCTTT. The V gene is TRBV12-3 or TRBV12-4, the J gene TRBJ1-1; D perhaps matches TRBD1 (5 bases). Trimming took 4 bases from V and 9 from J, leaving 18 bases between them. The CDR3 totals 14 residues.